The clone carrying this T cell receptor beta chain was detected a few times. The antigen remains unidentified. The trim removed 5 bases at V and 6 bases at J, leaving 6 bases unmatched. Germline CDR1 and CDR2: LNHDA and SQIVND (reference sequence). The CDR3 spans 14 residues. These data originate in a study of T-cell memory formation after mild COVID-19. In the study overall: The TCR clusters were mostly specific to one donor. Whole-study results and caveats: The main location of contracting CD4+ clones was CM and EM, and that of contracting CD8+ clones was EMRA. Among clones contracting day 15 to 85, CD4/CD8 was balanced, whereas later expanders leaned CD4+.

From 5'RACE with constant-segment primers came TCR alpha and TCR beta cDNA libraries that carried sample barcodes and UMIs. TCRdb reprocessed the 5' RACE reads via MiXCR and lists one record per CDR3 protein. The table has some 290,000 distinct CDR3 sequences, around 15% seen once. Sequenced: PBMCs or a T cell subset sorted from them (not recorded which). This chain uses TRBV19 with TRBJ1-2; 10 bases map to TRBD1. The clonotype originates from a man aged 18 to 30 who had mild COVID-19 (a few samples of this study predate the infection). Cell type and time point are not known. The CDR3 nucleotides read TGTGCCAGTAGTCCGGGGACAGGGGCGGATGGCTACACCTTC. Translation: CASSPGTGADGYTF.